The rows below give T cell receptor beta chains drawn from one sample of a study of T cells in Graves' hyperthyroidism and ophthalmopathy. A single record per CDR3 protein comes from TCRdb applying MiXCR to the multiplex PCR reads. The sample consists of around 250,000 distinct CDR3 sequences, 16% of them appearing once. Sequencing input: blood. The origin of the receptors is a woman between 18 and 30 years old with Graves' ophthalmopathy. Each CDR3 is given with its conserved first and last residue. D genes are given only for firm matches. Size tells how often a clone was seen (once, few, many) or the class of an expanded clone, and some rows leave it out.

clone_size: many; j_call: TRBJ1-1; v_call: TRBV9; d_call: -; cdr3_aa: CASSVAIGSTEAFF; cdr3_nt: TGTGCCAGCAGCGTAGCTATTGGGAGCACTGAAGCTTTCTTT
clone_size: few; j_call: TRBJ2-1; v_call: TRBV4-3; d_call: -; cdr3_aa: CASSQEGRGYEQFF; cdr3_nt: TGCGCCAGCAGCCAAGAGGGGAGAGGGTATGAGCAGTTCTTC
clone_size: many; j_call: TRBJ2-2; v_call: TRBV11-3; d_call: -; cdr3_aa: CASSLRASGGELFF; cdr3_nt: TGTGCCAGCAGCTTGAGGGCTTCTGGCGGGGAGCTGTTTTTT
clone_size: -; j_call: TRBJ2-1; v_call: TRBV2; d_call: TRBD1; cdr3_aa: CASTKDRNNEQFF; cdr3_nt: TGTGCCAGCACGAAGGACAGGAACAATGAGCAGTTCTTC
clone_size: few; j_call: TRBJ2-1; v_call: TRBV27; d_call: -; cdr3_aa: CASSLGGYNEQLF; cdr3_nt: TGTGCCAGCAGTTTAGGAGGCTACAATGAGCAGCTCTTC
clone_size: many; j_call: TRBJ2-7; v_call: TRBV11-2; d_call: -; cdr3_aa: CASSSPPGHSYEQYF; cdr3_nt: TGTGCCAGCAGCTCACCTCCGGGACATTCCTACGAGCAGTACTTC
clone_size: many; j_call: TRBJ1-3; v_call: TRBV3-1; d_call: TRBD1; cdr3_aa: CASSPLGTGGNTIYF; cdr3_nt: TGTGCCAGCAGCCCTTTGGGGACAGGAGGAAACACCATATATTTT
clone_size: many; j_call: TRBJ1-3; v_call: TRBV12-3/TRBV12-4; d_call: TRBD1; cdr3_aa: CASRATWPDRDRGNTIYF; cdr3_nt: TGTGCCAGCAGAGCGACCTGGCCGGACCGGGACAGGGGAAACACCATATATTTT
clone_size: many; j_call: TRBJ1-5; v_call: TRBV15; d_call: TRBD1; cdr3_aa: CATSRDKQGINQPQHF; cdr3_nt: TGTGCCACCAGCAGAGATAAACAGGGGATCAATCAGCCCCAGCATTTT
clone_size: few; j_call: TRBJ2-5; v_call: TRBV5-6; d_call: -; cdr3_aa: CASRGGGTQYF; cdr3_nt: TGTGCCAGCAGGGGAGGTGGTACCCAGTACTTC
clone_size: -; j_call: TRBJ2-1; v_call: TRBV13; d_call: TRBD2; cdr3_aa: CASSYDSGTSGREQFF; cdr3_nt: TGTGCCAGCAGCTACGATTCCGGGACTAGCGGGCGTGAGCAGTTCTTC
clone_size: many; j_call: TRBJ2-5; v_call: TRBV12-3/TRBV12-4; d_call: TRBD2; cdr3_aa: CASSPRGGALKYF; cdr3_nt: TGTGCCAGCAGTCCTCGGGGGGGGGCCTTGAAGTACTTC
clone_size: many; j_call: TRBJ1-5; v_call: TRBV6-7; d_call: TRBD1; cdr3_aa: CASSYSKDRDYNQPQHF; cdr3_nt: TGTGCCAGCAGTTACTCAAAGGACAGGGACTACAATCAGCCCCAGCATTTT
clone_size: many; j_call: TRBJ2-1; v_call: TRBV20-1; d_call: TRBD2; cdr3_aa: CSARALASGYNEQFF; cdr3_nt: TGCAGTGCTAGAGCGTTGGCTAGCGGCTACAATGAGCAGTTCTTC
clone_size: many; j_call: TRBJ2-7; v_call: TRBV20-1; d_call: -; cdr3_aa: CSASDRVNWGLGQYF; cdr3_nt: TGCAGTGCTAGTGACCGGGTAAATTGGGGGCTAGGGCAGTACTTC
clone_size: -; j_call: TRBJ2-7; v_call: TRBV7-9; d_call: TRBD1; cdr3_aa: CASSPYRRDRGSGEQYF; cdr3_nt: TGTGCCAGCAGTCCGTACCGCCGGGACAGGGGATCGGGAGAGCAGTACTTC
clone_size: -; j_call: TRBJ1-2; v_call: TRBV7-9; d_call: -; cdr3_aa: CASSPGVTGPRPLYGYTF; cdr3_nt: TGTGCCAGCAGCCCCGGGGTGACAGGCCCCCGGCCCCTCTATGGCTACACCTTC
clone_size: many; j_call: TRBJ2-3; v_call: TRBV7-6; d_call: -; cdr3_aa: CASSKVGEDTQYF; cdr3_nt: TGTGCCAGCAGCAAAGTAGGGGAGGATACGCAGTATTTT
clone_size: many; j_call: TRBJ2-3; v_call: TRBV7-2; d_call: -; cdr3_aa: CASTYSDTQYF; cdr3_nt: TGTGCCAGCACCTACAGCGATACGCAGTATTTT
clone_size: many; j_call: TRBJ2-2; v_call: TRBV7-3; d_call: TRBD1; cdr3_aa: CASSRTGAGELFF; cdr3_nt: TGTGCCAGCAGCCGGACAGGGGCCGGGGAGCTGTTTTTT
clone_size: many; j_call: TRBJ2-3; v_call: TRBV3-1; d_call: TRBD2; cdr3_aa: CASSQDPSGASQYF; cdr3_nt: TGTGCCAGCAGCCAAGATCCTAGCGGGGCTTCGCAGTATTTT